This TCR beta chain was captured by sequencing in a study of cytomegalovirus exposure and HLA in healthy donors. Trimming cost V 0 bases and J 1 base, with 4 bases left between them. The V gene's germline CDR1 is SGHRS and CDR2 YFSETQ. The CDR3 is made up of 13 amino acids. This clone was detected only once. The primer mix had 60 Vbeta and 13 Jbeta primers. Some clones are missing from TCRdb's copy, which holds only in-frame ones; the method was immunoSEQ multiplex PCR. The sample yields roughly 190,000 clones, roughly 79% seen once. This TCR derives from a woman aged 25 to 45 in good health and CMV-seropositive. The genes are TRBV5-1 and TRBJ1-1; D is unclear. The specimen sequenced was PBMCs. CDR3 residues: CASSLAQNTEAFF. CDR3 DNA sequence: TGCGCCAGCAGCTTGGCCCAGAACACTGAAGCTTTCTTT.